What follows are 11 T cell receptor beta chains derived from one specimen sequenced in a study of cytomegalovirus exposure and HLA in healthy donors. Clones were read by immunoSEQ multiplex PCR, and TCRdb kept only the in-frame ones, dropping some. The sample has 85,000 to 120,000 clones; just under 95% are singletons. Source material: PBMCs. These TCRs come from a woman between 18 and 30 years old in good health and CMV-seronegative.

The chain is built from TRBV6-5 and TRBJ2-1; 7 nucleotides match TRBD2. The CDR3 loop spans 14 amino acids. V lost 5 bases and J lost 3; bases outside the gene matches: 4. Germline loops: CDR1 MNHEY, CDR2 SVGAGI. CDR3 sequence reads: CASSGGSLYNEQFF. CDR3 sequence (DNA): TGTGCCAGCAGTGGCGGGAGTCTCTACAATGAGCAGTTCTTC.

This chain connects TRBV9 to TRBJ2-7; 11 positions match TRBD2. Germline V gene data show CDR1 as SGDLS and CDR2 as YYNGEE. Trimming took 0 bases from V and 4 from J; bases not matched to a gene: 3. CDR3 length: 15 residues. The CDR3: CASSVAGLAEYEQYF. The CDR3, as DNA: TGTGCCAGCAGCGTAGCGGGACTAGCGGAGTACGAGCAGTACTTC.

The gene calls are TRBV12-5 and TRBJ2-7, with a possible D match to TRBD1 (5 bases). Germline loops: CDR1 LGHNT, CDR2 FRNRAP. Trimming removed 4 bases from V and 1 base from J, with 11 bases in between. This CDR3 has 14 residues. The CDR3 nucleotides read TGTGCTAGTGGTTCCTCACAGGTGTCCTACGAGCAGTACTTC. Translating gives CASGSSQVSYEQYF.

The V and J genes are TRBV11-3 and TRBJ2-3; TRBD1 matches 8 bases. Germline assignment: CDR1 SGHNT and CDR2 YENEEA. The CDR3 has 15 residues. Trimming cost V 5 bases and J 5 bases; bases outside gene matches: 9. CDR3 in amino acids: CASSRPATGGDTQYF. CDR3 sequence (DNA): TGTGCCAGCAGCCGCCCCGCCACAGGGGGAGATACGCAGTATTTT.

V gene TRBV15 combines with J gene TRBJ2-7, with TRBD1 matching 8 bases. From germline, CDR1 is LNHNV and CDR2 YYDKDF (reference sequence). With 3 bases clipped from V and 0 bases from J, the junction kept 4 bases outside the gene matches. The CDR3 totals 15 residues. CDR3 sequence (DNA): TGTGCCACCAGCAGGGGACAGGCGTTCTCCTACGAGCAGTACTTC. Amino acids: CATSRGQAFSYEQYF.

This rearrangement joins TRBV11-3 to TRBJ2-7, with TRBD1 matching over 7 bases. CDR1 is SGHNT, CDR2 YENEEA, per germline. The CDR3 has 13 amino acids. Trimming took 5 bases from V and 5 from J; bases not matched to a gene: 6. The CDR3 is CASSPGTVDEQYF. The CDR3 DNA reads as TGTGCCAGCAGCCCCGGGACAGTTGACGAGCAGTACTTC.

The chain carries TRBV19 and TRBJ1-2, with 7 nucleotides matching TRBD1. The CDR3 spans 15 residues. V was pared by 7 bases and J by 0 bases, with 8 bases of the junction left unmatched. The germline V gene has CDR1 LNHDA and CDR2 SQIVND (reference sequence). The CDR3: CASTQSGTANYGYTF. The CDR3 DNA reads as TGTGCCAGTACCCAATCGGGGACAGCTAACTATGGCTACACCTTC.

This clone has just one count. One end of the junction is discordant with germline, which a read error may explain. The J gene is TRBJ1-1, the V gene TRBV2; D might be TRBD1 (6 bases). The germline gives CDR1 SNHLY, CDR2 FYNNEI. The CDR3 sequence is 15 residues long. DNA for the CDR3: TGTGCCAGCAGCGAAGGGGCAGGGGAGGGCACTGAAGCTTTCTTT. Translated, it gives CASSEGAGEGTEAFF.

CDR3 bases: TGTGCCAGCAGATGGACAGGGCCCAATGAGCAGTTCTTC. Protein sequence: CASRWTGPNEQFF. This chain links TRBV2 with TRBJ2-1; 8 nucleotides line up with TRBD1. V shed 6 bases, J shed 6 bases, and the junction held 4 bases outside the gene matches. CDR3 size: 13 residues. Germline V CDR1 and CDR2: SNHLY, FYNNEI.

CDR3 in DNA: TGCGCCAGCAGCTTGACCGGACAGGGGGCTCATGGCTACACCTTC. This codes for CASSLTGQGAHGYTF. J is TRBJ1-2 and V is TRBV5-1, with TRBD1 matching over 11 bases. Germline assignment: CDR1 SGHRS and CDR2 YFSETQ. This CDR3 contains 15 residues. With V trimmed by 1 base and J by 6 bases, 5 bases remained unmatched.

This chain uses TRBV6-1 with TRBJ1-5, with a weak D call TRBD1 (6 bases). Per the germline V gene, CDR1 is MNHNS and CDR2 is SASEGT. V was clipped by 7 bases and J by 6 bases, with 22 bases between them. The CDR3 has 16 residues. Here the CDR3 DNA reads TGTGCCAGCACTGAGGGGGGACCCGGGGTGGTTCAGCCCCAGCATTTT. Protein sequence: CASTEGGPGVVQPQHF.